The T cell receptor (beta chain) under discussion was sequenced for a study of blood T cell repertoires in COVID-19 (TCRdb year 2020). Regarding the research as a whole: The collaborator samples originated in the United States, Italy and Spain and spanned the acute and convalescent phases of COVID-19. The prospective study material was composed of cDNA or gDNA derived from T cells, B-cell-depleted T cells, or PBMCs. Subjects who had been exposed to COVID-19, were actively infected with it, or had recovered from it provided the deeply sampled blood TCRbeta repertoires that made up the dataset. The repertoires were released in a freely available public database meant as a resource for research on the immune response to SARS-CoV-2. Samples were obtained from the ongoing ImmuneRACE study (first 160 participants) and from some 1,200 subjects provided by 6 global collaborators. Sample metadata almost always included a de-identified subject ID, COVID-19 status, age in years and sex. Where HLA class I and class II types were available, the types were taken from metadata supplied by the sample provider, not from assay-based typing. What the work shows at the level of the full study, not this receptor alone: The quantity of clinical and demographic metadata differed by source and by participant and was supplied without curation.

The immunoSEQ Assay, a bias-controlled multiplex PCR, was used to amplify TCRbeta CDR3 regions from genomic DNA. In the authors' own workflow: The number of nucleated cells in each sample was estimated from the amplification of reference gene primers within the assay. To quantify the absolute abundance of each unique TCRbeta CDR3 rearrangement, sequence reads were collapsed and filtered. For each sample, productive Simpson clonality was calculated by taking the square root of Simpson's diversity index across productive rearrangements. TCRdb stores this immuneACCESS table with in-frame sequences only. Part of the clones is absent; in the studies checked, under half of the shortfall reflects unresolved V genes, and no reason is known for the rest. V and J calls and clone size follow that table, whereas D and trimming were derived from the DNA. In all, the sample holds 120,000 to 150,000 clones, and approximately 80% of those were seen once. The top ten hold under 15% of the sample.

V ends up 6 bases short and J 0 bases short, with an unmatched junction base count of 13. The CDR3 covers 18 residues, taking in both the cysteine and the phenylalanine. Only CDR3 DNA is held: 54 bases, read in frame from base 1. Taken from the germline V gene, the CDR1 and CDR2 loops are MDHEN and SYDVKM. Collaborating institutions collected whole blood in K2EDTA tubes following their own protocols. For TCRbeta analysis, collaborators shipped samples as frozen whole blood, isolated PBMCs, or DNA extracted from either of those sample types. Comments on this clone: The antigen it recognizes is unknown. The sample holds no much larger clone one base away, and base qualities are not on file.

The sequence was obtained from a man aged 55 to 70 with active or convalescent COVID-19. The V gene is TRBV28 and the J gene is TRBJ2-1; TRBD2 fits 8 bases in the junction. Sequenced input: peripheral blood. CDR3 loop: CASSPNPAGGDSYNEQFF. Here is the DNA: TGTGCCAGCAGCCCCAACCCGGCGGGAGGTGACTCCTACAATGAGCAGTTCTTC.